This is a list of T cell receptor beta chains from one sample in a study of T cell clonotyping in hematopoietic cell transplantation. Here immunoSEQ multiplex PCR was the method, and the copy in TCRdb shows in-frame clones only, minus some. Of about 36,000 clones detected, 90% to 95% appear once; the ten largest clones hold around 1.5%. This sample comprised peripheral blood mononuclear cells, obtained before stem cell transplant. The origin of the receptors is a man aged 35-49 years with chronic myeloid leukemia. Some clones in this sample may be carry-over from other donors' samples. Both conserved end residues are part of each CDR3. A D gene is named only where the DNA matches it firmly. Not all rows give a size; the values are once, few, many and, for expanded clones, a class.

V: TRBV30
J: TRBJ1-2
size: .
D: TRBD1
CDR3: CAWSVPTGFLRGYTF
DNA: TGTGCCTGGAGTGTCCCGACAGGGTTTTTGCGGGGCTACACCTTC

V: TRBV21-1
J: TRBJ2-7
size: once
D: .
CDR3: CASSSYEQYF
DNA: TGTGCCAGCAGTTCATACGAGCAGTACTTC

V: TRBV7-9
J: TRBJ2-3
size: once
D: .
CDR3: CASGAAADTQYF
DNA: TGTGCCAGCGGAGCGGCGGCAGATACGCAGTATTTT

V: TRBV28
J: TRBJ1-2
size: .
D: .
CDR3: CASSFTSTDRYYGYTF
DNA: TGTGCCAGCAGTTTTACCTCGACAGACAGGTACTATGGCTACACCTTC

V: TRBV7-3
J: TRBJ2-5
size: .
D: .
CDR3: CASSLGAGETQYF
DNA: TGTGCCAGCAGCTTAGGGGCCGGAGAGACCCAGTACTTC

V: TRBV28
J: TRBJ2-7
size: .
D: .
CDR3: CASSLNVLGGSAYEQYF
DNA: TGTGCCAGCAGTTTAAACGTATTGGGGGGATCGGCCTACGAGCAGTACTTC

V: TRBV14
J: TRBJ1-6
size: .
D: TRBD1
CDR3: CASSLGGLGSPLHF
DNA: TGTGCCAGCAGCCTAGGGGGCCTGGGTTCACCCCTCCACTTT

V: TRBV11-2
J: TRBJ2-5
size: .
D: .
CDR3: CASSPLRGGETQYF
DNA: TGTGCCAGCAGCCCTTTGAGGGGGGGGGAGACCCAGTACTTC

V: TRBV27
J: TRBJ1-2
size: .
D: .
CDR3: CASSLAGLANYGYTF
DNA: TGTGCCAGCAGTTTGGCGGGTTTAGCTAACTATGGCTACACCTTC

V: TRBV28
J: TRBJ2-7
size: .
D: .
CDR3: CASKRGSPDEQYF
DNA: TGTGCCAGCAAGAGGGGAAGCCCGGACGAGCAGTACTTC

V: TRBV4-3
J: TRBJ2-7
size: .
D: TRBD2
CDR3: CASSSGTYEQYF
DNA: TGCGCCAGCTCTAGCGGCACCTACGAGCAGTACTTC

V: TRBV7-8
J: TRBJ1-2
size: .
D: .
CDR3: CASSTGYNYGYTF
DNA: TGTGCCAGCAGCACGGGTTATAACTATGGCTACACCTTC

V: TRBV9
J: TRBJ2-7
size: once
D: TRBD1
CDR3: CASSAHRGSYEQYF
DNA: TGTGCCAGCAGCGCCCACAGGGGATCCTACGAGCAGTACTTC

V: TRBV11-3
J: TRBJ2-7
size: .
D: .
CDR3: CASSDRDSYEQYF
DNA: TGTGCCAGCTCAGACAGAGACTCCTACGAGCAGTACTTC

V: TRBV6-5
J: TRBJ2-7
size: .
D: .
CDR3: CASSYSSTAEGYEQYF
DNA: TGTGCCAGCAGTTACTCGAGTACGGCCGAGGGATACGAGCAGTACTTC

V: TRBV20-1
J: TRBJ1-3
size: once
D: .
CDR3: CSAKTGNTIYF
DNA: TGCAGTGCTAAGACAGGCAACACCATATATTTT

V: TRBV6-1
J: TRBJ2-3
size: few
D: .
CDR3: CASSIPPGEAQYF
DNA: TGTGCCAGCAGTATTCCACCGGGAGAGGCGCAGTATTTT

V: TRBV30
J: TRBJ1-6
size: .
D: TRBD1
CDR3: CAWETGGISTLHF
DNA: TGTGCCTGGGAGACAGGGGGCATCTCCACCCTCCACTTT

V: TRBV9
J: TRBJ1-1
size: .
D: .
CDR3: CASSPSTGNTEAFF
DNA: TGTGCCAGCAGCCCCTCTACAGGGAACACTGAAGCTTTCTTT

V: TRBV4-3
J: TRBJ1-5
size: .
D: .
CDR3: CASSRQYPGPHSNQPQHF
DNA: TGCGCCAGCAGTCGACAGTATCCCGGACCCCATAGCAATCAGCCCCAGCATTTT

V: TRBV5-1
J: TRBJ2-2
size: .
D: .
CDR3: CASRVSETNTGELFF
DNA: TGCGCCAGCAGGGTTTCGGAAACGAACACCGGGGAGCTGTTTTTT

V: TRBV6-1
J: TRBJ1-1
size: .
D: .
CDR3: CASSVPGPNTEAFF
DNA: TGTGCCAGCAGTGTACCGGGACCCAACACTGAAGCTTTCTTT

V: TRBV7-7
J: TRBJ2-2
size: .
D: .
CDR3: CASSLAPGAVGELFF
DNA: TGTGCTAGCAGCTTAGCGCCAGGGGCCGTCGGGGAGCTGTTTTTT

V: TRBV6-5
J: TRBJ1-2
size: .
D: TRBD1
CDR3: CASSYRDRGAYGYTF
DNA: TGTGCCAGCAGTTACCGGGACAGGGGTGCCTATGGCTACACCTTC

V: TRBV27
J: TRBJ1-4
size: once
D: .
CDR3: CASSLWAGHNEKLFF
DNA: TGTGCCAGCAGTTTATGGGCAGGGCATAATGAAAAACTGTTTTTT

V: TRBV13
J: TRBJ2-5
size: .
D: .
CDR3: CASSLIGGGETQYF
DNA: TGTGCCAGCAGCTTAATAGGGGGGGGTGAGACCCAGTACTTC

V: TRBV6-6
J: TRBJ1-5
size: .
D: TRBD1
CDR3: CASSYSTLGQGRPQHF
DNA: TGTGCCAGCAGTTACTCGACCCTTGGACAGGGTCGGCCCCAGCATTTT

V: TRBV9
J: TRBJ2-3
size: once
D: .
CDR3: CASSARQASDTQYF
DNA: TGTGCCAGCAGCGCGAGACAGGCATCAGATACGCAGTATTTT

V: TRBV2
J: TRBJ1-1
size: .
D: .
CDR3: CASTQETFGSVSFF
DNA: TGTGCCAGCACCCAGGAGACTTTTGGCTCTGTGTCTTTCTTT

V: TRBV27
J: TRBJ2-7
size: .
D: .
CDR3: CASSLSTAPGYEQYF
DNA: TGTGCCAGCAGTTTATCGACAGCCCCCGGATACGAGCAGTACTTC

V: TRBV6-5
J: TRBJ1-2
size: .
D: TRBD1
CDR3: CASSYSTGEYGYTF
DNA: TGTGCCAGCAGTTACTCGACAGGGGAGTATGGCTACACCTTC

V: TRBV28
J: TRBJ1-5
size: .
D: TRBD1
CDR3: CASTSNRGPYSNQPQHF
DNA: TGTGCCAGCACCTCGAACAGGGGCCCCTATAGCAATCAGCCCCAGCATTTT

V: TRBV7-9
J: TRBJ1-2
size: .
D: .
CDR3: CASSPPKGDGYTF
DNA: TGTGCCAGCAGCCCACCCAAGGGGGATGGCTACACCTTC

V: TRBV7-2
J: TRBJ2-7
size: .
D: .
CDR3: CASSLGAGPGTYEQYF
DNA: TGTGCCAGCAGCCTAGGAGCGGGCCCGGGCACCTACGAGCAGTACTTC

V: TRBV18
J: TRBJ2-7
size: .
D: .
CDR3: CASSSGHEQYF
DNA: TGTGCCAGCTCTTCGGGGCACGAGCAGTACTTC

V: TRBV11-3
J: TRBJ1-1
size: .
D: .
CDR3: CASSLDWRGKMAFF
DNA: TGTGCCAGCAGCTTAGATTGGCGTGGGAAAATGGCTTTCTTT

V: TRBV19
J: TRBJ1-1
size: .
D: .
CDR3: CASSRQGKGQGLNEAFF
DNA: TGTGCCAGTAGTAGACAAGGGAAAGGGCAGGGGCTCAATGAAGCTTTCTTT

V: TRBV19
J: TRBJ2-7
size: .
D: TRBD1
CDR3: CASSSPGQGKYEQYF
DNA: TGTGCCAGTAGTTCCCCGGGACAGGGGAAATACGAGCAGTACTTC

V: TRBV5-6
J: TRBJ1-2
size: .
D: TRBD1
CDR3: CASSPGQGMTIYGYTF
DNA: TGTGCCAGCTCCCCGGGACAGGGAATGACTATCTATGGCTACACCTTC

V: TRBV28
J: TRBJ1-1
size: .
D: .
CDR3: CASSSYGVSTEAFF
DNA: TGTGCCAGCAGTTCCTACGGGGTTTCCACTGAAGCTTTCTTT

V: TRBV15
J: TRBJ1-2
size: .
D: .
CDR3: CATSRDRGIGGYTF
DNA: TGTGCCACCAGCAGAGATCGGGGGATCGGGGGCTACACCTTC